Below, 27 T cell receptor beta chains from the same sample are listed, as sequenced in a study of T cell responses to AZD1222 COVID-19 vaccine. Profiled with immunoSEQ multiplex PCR; TCRdb holds only in-frame clones, not every one. The table includes approximately 75,000 clones, 90% detected once. The specimen was peripheral blood, collected 28 days after the second AZD1222 dose. The source of these receptors is an adult who received the AZD1222 COVID-19 vaccine.

This clone was seen a single time. The rearrangement uses TRBV5-1 and TRBJ2-1; 9 bases line up with TRBD1. The CDR3 totals 15 residues. The V segment lost 4 bases and the J segment 9 bases; nucleotides outside the gene matches: 11. From germline, CDR1 is SGHRS and CDR2 YFSETQ. CDR3 in amino acids: CASSMPGQGNSEQFF. DNA for the CDR3: TGCGCCAGCAGCATGCCGGGACAGGGTAATAGTGAGCAGTTCTTC.

This clone appeared once. This sequence joins TRBV5-4 and TRBJ2-7, with D unresolved. The CDR3 is made up of 15 amino acids. Germline V CDR1 and CDR2: SGHNT, YYREEE (reference sequence). The V gene lost 0 bases and the J gene lost 5 bases, with 15 bases spanning the gap. The CDR3 sequence: CASSLGVSVGNEQYF. CDR3 bases: TGTGCCAGCAGCTTGGGGGTCTCGGTGGGGAACGAGCAGTACTTC.

The CDR3 bases are TGCGCCAGCAGCCAGACAGGGGGCGGTGGCTATGGCTACACCTTC. It codes for CASSQTGGGGYGYTF. The chain combines TRBV4-1 with TRBJ1-2; 10 bases line up with TRBD1. The CDR3 runs 15 residues. V was clipped by 3 bases and J by 4 bases; unmatched bases: 5. Germline CDR1 and CDR2: MGHRA and YSYEKL.

Written as DNA, the CDR3 is TGCGCCAGCAGCGGAGGGACAGGGGACGAGCAGTACTTC. Encoded protein: CASSGGTGDEQYF. The rearrangement joins TRBV5-1 to TRBJ2-7; 10 bases fit TRBD1. CDR3 size: 13 residues. Looked up from germline, CDR1 is SGHRS and CDR2 is YFSETQ. Trimming cost V 4 bases and J 5 bases; bases outside gene matches: 3.

The J gene is TRBJ1-1, the V gene TRBV6-5; no clear D gene. This CDR3 is built from 13 residues. Germline V CDR1 and CDR2: MNHEY, SVGAGI. V lost 5 bases, J lost 6 bases, and 13 bases lay in between. CDR3 bases: TGTGCCAGCAGTAACTGGGTGAATCCTGAAGCTTTCTTT. Protein: CASSNWVNPEAFF.

The chain combines TRBV28 with TRBJ1-3; D not certain. Germline V gives CDR1 MDHEN, CDR2 SYDVKM. The CDR3 is 18 residues long. V shed 2 bases and J shed 1 base, with 18 bases lying between them. CDR3 sequence reads: CASSLLGRNSISGNTIYF. CDR3 coding DNA: TGTGCCAGCAGTTTACTCGGACGGAACTCGATTTCTGGAAACACCATATATTTT.

This chain links TRBV3-1 (or the pseudogene TRBV3-2) with TRBJ2-7, with D maybe TRBD2 (7 bases). This CDR3 is 14 amino acids long. The V and J ends lost 1 base and 3 bases respectively, with 10 bases between them. Germline V gene sequence: CDR1 LGHDT, CDR2 YNNKEL (reference sequence). Here the CDR3 DNA reads TGTGCCAGCAGCCAAGCGGGGGGCCGCTACGAGCAGTACTTC. As protein: CASSQAGGRYEQYF.

The chain uses TRBV4-2 and TRBJ2-2; 12 bases map to TRBD2. V lost 0 bases, J lost 5 bases, and 7 bases stayed unmatched. Germline values: CDR1 LGHNA, CDR2 YNFKEQ. The CDR3 is 18 residues long. The CDR3: CASSQEASGGARTGELFF. The CDR3 DNA reads as TGTGCCAGCAGCCAAGAGGCTAGCGGGGGGGCTAGAACCGGGGAGCTGTTTTTT.

The V gene is TRBV5-1, the J gene TRBJ1-4; maybe TRBD1 (6 bases). CDR3 size: 14 residues. Germline V gene lookup returns CDR1 SGHRS and CDR2 YFSETQ. Trimming took 2 bases from V and 7 from J, leaving 12 bases between them. The CDR3 spells CASSFGGLGEKLFF. The CDR3 DNA reads as TGCGCCAGCAGCTTTGGGGGGCTAGGTGAAAAACTGTTTTTT. The complete variable domain, with remaining parts taken from reference TRBV5-1 and TRBJ1-4, reads KAGVTQTPRYLIKTRGQQVTLSCSPISGHRSVSWYQQTPGQGLQFLFEYFSETQRNKGNFPGRFSGRQFSNSRSEMNVSTLELGDSALYLCASSFGGLGEKLFFGSGTQLSVL.

The gene calls are TRBV7-3 and TRBJ2-1; 11 positions match TRBD2. With 5 bases clipped from V and 3 bases from J, the junction kept 3 bases outside the gene matches. Germline CDR1 SGHTA, CDR2 FQGTGA. The CDR3 is made up of 15 amino acids. CDR3 residues: CASSPSGGLYNEQFF. For the CDR3, the DNA is TGTGCCAGCAGCCCTAGCGGGGGGCTCTACAATGAGCAGTTCTTC.

The chain is built from TRBV6-5 and TRBJ1-5; a weak D match, TRBD1 (5 bases). V lost 0 bases to trimming and J lost 5 bases, with 8 bases between them. The CDR3 has 14 residues. CDR1 is MNHEY, CDR2 SVGAGI, per germline. In nucleotides, the CDR3 is TGTGCCAGCAGTTACTCGGGGGGACATCAGCCCCAGCATTTT. It is translated as CASSYSGGHQPQHF.

The chain has TRBV15 and TRBJ1-1; the D gene is possibly TRBD1 (6 bases). V dropped 1 base and J dropped 7 bases, with 13 bases sitting between them. This CDR3 has 14 amino acids. The germline V gene encodes CDR1 LNHNV and CDR2 YYDKDF (reference sequence). The CDR3 DNA is TGTGCCACCAGCAGAGGGGGGACACAGGGTGAAGCTTTCTTT. Translated: CATSRGGTQGEAFF.

The chain recombines TRBV14 with TRBJ2-5; D gene unclear. The germline gives CDR1 SGHDN, CDR2 FVKESK. The length of the CDR3 is 13 residues. V was trimmed by 0 bases and J by 5 bases, leaving 7 bases between them. CDR3 coding DNA: TGTGCCAGCAGCCAAGAATACGCGGAGACCCAGTACTTC. Its protein is CASSQEYAETQYF.

V and J are TRBV27 and TRBJ1-5; 7 nucleotides align to TRBD1. In germline, CDR1 is MNHEY, CDR2 SMNVEV (reference sequence). The V segment lost 6 bases and the J segment 0 bases; nucleotides outside the gene matches: 5. The CDR3 runs to 15 residues. CDR3 DNA sequence: TGTGCCAGCAGCCATGACAGGGATAGCAATCAGCCCCAGCATTTT. Its translation: CASSHDRDSNQPQHF.

The chain carries TRBV6-5 and TRBJ1-1, with D unclear. Trimming pared 10 bases from V and 2 bases from J, leaving 14 bases between. The CDR3 runs 13 residues. The germline gives CDR1 MNHEY, CDR2 SVGAGI. The CDR3 sequence: CANSERVNTEAFF. The CDR3 DNA follows: TGTGCCAACTCCGAGCGGGTAAACACTGAAGCTTTCTTT.

The V and J genes are TRBV7-3 and TRBJ2-2; D is ambiguous. CDR1 SGHTA and CDR2 FQGTGA come from the germline V gene. The CDR3 length is 14 residues. The germline V and J ends were trimmed by 2 bases and 1 base, with 5 bases remaining between them. CDR3 sequence (DNA): TGTGCCAGCAGCTTAGGGCAGAACACCGGGGAGCTGTTTTTT. Translation gives CASSLGQNTGELFF.

This chain connects TRBV19 to TRBJ2-6, with D hard to call. Germline V gene lookup returns CDR1 LNHDA and CDR2 SQIVND (reference sequence). The CDR3 covers 14 residues. With 3 bases removed from V and 2 bases from J, the gap between germline ends came to 5 bases. The CDR3 sequence is CASSMGAGANVLTF. CDR3 nucleotide sequence: TGTGCCAGTAGTATGGGTGCTGGGGCCAACGTCCTGACTTTC.

The rearrangement joins TRBV29-1 to TRBJ2-1; D uncertain. V was trimmed by 6 bases and J by 7 bases, leaving 13 bases between them. CDR1 and CDR2 (germline): SQVTM, ANQGSEA. The CDR3 extends over 12 amino acids. CDR3 amino acids: CSVSPRGNEQFF. In DNA, the CDR3 is TGCAGCGTCTCGCCCAGAGGAAATGAGCAGTTCTTC.

Comments on this clone: The germline gene is not matched at one end of the junction; a read error may be the cause. This chain connects TRBV7-9 to TRBJ1-2; 12 bases agree with TRBD1. Germline V gives CDR1 SEHNR, CDR2 FQNEAQ (reference sequence). CDR3 size: 16 residues. CDR3 in amino acids: CASSIAYGTGGRGYTF. CDR3 coding DNA: TGTGCCAGCAGCATAGCCTACGGGACAGGGGGCCGAGGCTACACCTTC.

V and J are TRBV11-2 and TRBJ2-1; TRBD2 aligns across 8 bases. CDR3 length: 15 amino acids. Germline V lookup: CDR1 SGHAT, CDR2 FQNNGV. V trimming: 3 bases; J trimming: 5 bases; junction bases outside the gene matches: 6. DNA for the CDR3: TGTGCCAGCAGCTTCTCGGGAGGGAGGGACAATGAGCAGTTCTTC. It yields the protein CASSFSGGRDNEQFF.

The V gene is TRBV25-1, the J gene TRBJ2-7; D might be TRBD2 (5 bases). V lost 5 bases to trimming and J lost 9 bases, with 11 bases between them. CDR1 and CDR2 (germline): MGHDK, SYGVNS. This CDR3 is built from 11 residues. The DNA of the CDR3 is TGTGCCAGCAGTTTCACCGAGGGGCAGTACTTC. Translated: CASSFTEGQYF.

This chain connects TRBV10-3 to TRBJ1-5; possibly TRBD1 for D (6 bases). From germline, CDR1 is ENHRY and CDR2 SYGVKD. V lost 5 bases, J lost 0 bases, and 14 bases lay in between. CDR3 length: 16 residues. This CDR3 reads CAISKTGSDSNQPQHF. The CDR3 coding sequence is TGTGCCATCAGTAAAACAGGGTCGGATAGCAATCAGCCCCAGCATTTT.

V and J are TRBV11-3 and TRBJ2-5, with D hard to call. The V gene's germline CDR1 is SGHNT and CDR2 YENEEA. V was clipped by 5 bases and J by 2 bases, with 9 bases between them. CDR3 length: 13 residues. The CDR3 sequence: CASSPTGQETQYF. The DNA for the CDR3 is TGTGCCAGCAGCCCGACTGGGCAAGAGACCCAGTACTTC.

The chain links TRBV10-3 to TRBJ1-2, with D perhaps matching TRBD1 (5 bases). CDR3 size: 14 residues. CDR1 and CDR2 (germline): ENHRY, SYGVKD. V lost 0 bases and J lost 8, with 13 bases in between. The CDR3 DNA is TGTGCCATCAGTGAGTCAGTTACAGGTGGCGGCTACACCTTC. It is translated as CAISESVTGGGYTF.

This clone appeared once. The rearrangement joins TRBV27 to TRBJ1-1; D is undetermined. The CDR3 extends over 17 amino acids. Trimming shortened V by 5 bases and J by 3 bases, and 22 bases separated the two germline ends. The germline CDR1 and CDR2 sequences are MNHEY and SMNVEV (reference sequence). The CDR3: CASSPIAPRLGDTEAFF. As DNA, the CDR3 is TGTGCCAGCAGTCCCATCGCCCCTCGACTTGGGGACACTGAAGCTTTCTTT.

The chain joins TRBV19 to TRBJ2-7; the match to TRBD1 covers 8 bases. Germline V gene sequence: CDR1 LNHDA, CDR2 SQIVND (reference sequence). The CDR3 sequence is 14 residues long. V was pared by 11 bases and J by 4 bases, with 13 bases of the junction left unmatched. As DNA, the CDR3 is TGTGCCGCAATCCGACAGGGGATTAGGTACGAGCAGTACTTC. Translating it yields CAAIRQGIRYEQYF.

This chain links TRBV5-1 with TRBJ1-5; possible D gene TRBD1, 5 bases. V was clipped by 0 bases and J by 2 bases, with 9 bases between them. CDR3 length: 15 amino acids. From germline, CDR1 is SGHRS and CDR2 YFSETQ. In nucleotides, the CDR3 is TGCGCCAGCAGCTTGGGCGTGGGGCGCAATCAGCCCCAGCATTTT. Amino acid sequence: CASSLGVGRNQPQHF.